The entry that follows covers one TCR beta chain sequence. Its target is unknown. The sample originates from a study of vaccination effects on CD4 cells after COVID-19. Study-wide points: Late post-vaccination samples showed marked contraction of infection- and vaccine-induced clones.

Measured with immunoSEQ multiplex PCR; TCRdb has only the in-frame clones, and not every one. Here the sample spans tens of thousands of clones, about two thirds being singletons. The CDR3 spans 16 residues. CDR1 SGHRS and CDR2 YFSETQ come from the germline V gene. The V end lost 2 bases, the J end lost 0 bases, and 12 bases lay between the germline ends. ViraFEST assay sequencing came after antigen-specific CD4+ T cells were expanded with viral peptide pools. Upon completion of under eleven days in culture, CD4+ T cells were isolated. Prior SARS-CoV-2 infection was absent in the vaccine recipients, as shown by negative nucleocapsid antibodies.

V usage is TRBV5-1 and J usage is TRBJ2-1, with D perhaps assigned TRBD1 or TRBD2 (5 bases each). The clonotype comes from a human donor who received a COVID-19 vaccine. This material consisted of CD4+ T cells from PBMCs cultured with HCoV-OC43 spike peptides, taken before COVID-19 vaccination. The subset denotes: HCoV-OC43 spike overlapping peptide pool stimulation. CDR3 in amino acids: CASSLQGGGSYNEQFF. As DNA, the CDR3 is TGCGCCAGCAGCTTACAAGGTGGGGGCTCCTACAATGAGCAGTTCTTC.